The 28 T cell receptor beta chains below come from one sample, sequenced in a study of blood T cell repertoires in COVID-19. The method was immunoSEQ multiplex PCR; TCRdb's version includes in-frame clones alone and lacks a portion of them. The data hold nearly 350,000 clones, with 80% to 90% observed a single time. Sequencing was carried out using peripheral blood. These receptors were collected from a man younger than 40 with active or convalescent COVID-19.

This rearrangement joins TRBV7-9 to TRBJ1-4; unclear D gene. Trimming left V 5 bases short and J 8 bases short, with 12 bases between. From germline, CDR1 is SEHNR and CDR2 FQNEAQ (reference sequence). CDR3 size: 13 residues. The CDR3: CASSPRGREKLFF. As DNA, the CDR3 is TGTGCCAGCAGCCCCAGAGGGAGGGAAAAACTGTTTTTT.

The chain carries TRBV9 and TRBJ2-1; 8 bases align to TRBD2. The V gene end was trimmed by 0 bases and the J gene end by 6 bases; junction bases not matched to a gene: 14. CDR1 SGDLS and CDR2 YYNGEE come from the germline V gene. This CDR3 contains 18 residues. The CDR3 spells CASSVATRQGTRLNEQFF. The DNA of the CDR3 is TGTGCCAGCAGCGTAGCTACGAGGCAGGGGACTAGACTCAATGAGCAGTTCTTC.

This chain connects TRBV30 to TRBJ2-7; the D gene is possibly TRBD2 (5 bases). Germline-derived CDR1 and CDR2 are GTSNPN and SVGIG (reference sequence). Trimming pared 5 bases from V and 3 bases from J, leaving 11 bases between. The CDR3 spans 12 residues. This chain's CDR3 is CAWRPGVYEQYF. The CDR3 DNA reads TGTGCCTGGCGACCCGGGGTCTACGAGCAGTACTTC.

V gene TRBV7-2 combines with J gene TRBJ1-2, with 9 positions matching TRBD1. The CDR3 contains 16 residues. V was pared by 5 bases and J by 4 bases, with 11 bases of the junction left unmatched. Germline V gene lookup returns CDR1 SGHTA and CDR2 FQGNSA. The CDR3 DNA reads TGTGCCAGCAGCCCCCCAGGACAGGGGAGGGGCTATGGCTACACCTTC. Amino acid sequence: CASSPPGQGRGYGYTF.

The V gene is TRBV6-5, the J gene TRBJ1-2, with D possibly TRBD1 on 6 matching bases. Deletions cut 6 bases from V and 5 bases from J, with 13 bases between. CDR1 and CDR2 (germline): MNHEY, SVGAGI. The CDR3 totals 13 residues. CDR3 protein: CASSTRGGYGYTF. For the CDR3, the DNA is TGTGCCAGCAGCACACGAGGGGGTTATGGCTACACCTTC.

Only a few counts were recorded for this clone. CDR3 bases: TGTGCCAGCAGCTCATCCCCGCTACTCTCCTACGAGCAGTACTTC. This encodes CASSSSPLLSYEQYF. The rearrangement uses TRBV7-9 and TRBJ2-7; no reliable D call. The CDR3 has 15 residues. V was trimmed by 4 bases and J by 0 bases, leaving 13 bases between them. Germline V CDR1 and CDR2: SEHNR, FQNEAQ (reference sequence).

CDR3 in DNA: TGTGCCAGCAGTTACACGATGAACACTGAAGCTTTCTTT. This encodes CASSYTMNTEAFF. The chain joins TRBV7-2 to TRBJ1-1; D call uncertain. Trimming took 6 bases from V and 0 from J, leaving 8 bases between them. The CDR3 is 13 amino acids. The germline CDR1 and CDR2 sequences are SGHTA and FQGNSA.

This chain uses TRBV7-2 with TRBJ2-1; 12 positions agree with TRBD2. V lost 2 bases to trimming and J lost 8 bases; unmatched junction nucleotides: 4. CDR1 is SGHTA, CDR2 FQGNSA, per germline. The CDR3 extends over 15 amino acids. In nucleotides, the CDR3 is TGTGCCAGCAGCTTACTGACTAGCGGGAGCGATGAGCAGTTCTTC. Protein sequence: CASSLLTSGSDEQFF.

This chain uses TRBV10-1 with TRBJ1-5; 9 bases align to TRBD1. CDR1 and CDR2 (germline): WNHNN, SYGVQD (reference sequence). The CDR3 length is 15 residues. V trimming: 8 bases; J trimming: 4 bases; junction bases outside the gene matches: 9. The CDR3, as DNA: TGCGCCAGCTTCATCCGGGACAGGGAAAATCAGCCCCAGCATTTT. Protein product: CASFIRDRENQPQHF.

The DNA for the CDR3 is TGTGCCAGCAGCGGCGACGGGACAGGGGTTAATAACGGGGAGCTGTTTTTT. It yields the protein CASSGDGTGVNNGELFF. The V and J genes are TRBV7-3 and TRBJ2-2; 10 positions match TRBD1. This CDR3 spans 17 amino acids. Germline V lookup: CDR1 SGHTA, CDR2 FQGTGA. Germline trimming cut 5 bases from V and 7 bases from J; bases unmatched to any gene: 13.

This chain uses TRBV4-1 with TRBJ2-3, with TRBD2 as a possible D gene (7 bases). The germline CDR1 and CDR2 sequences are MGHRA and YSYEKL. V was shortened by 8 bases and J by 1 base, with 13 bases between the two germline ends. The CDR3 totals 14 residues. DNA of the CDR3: TGCGCCAGCCGGGGGCGGGAGCGCACAGATACGCAGTATTTT. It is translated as CASRGRERTDTQYF.

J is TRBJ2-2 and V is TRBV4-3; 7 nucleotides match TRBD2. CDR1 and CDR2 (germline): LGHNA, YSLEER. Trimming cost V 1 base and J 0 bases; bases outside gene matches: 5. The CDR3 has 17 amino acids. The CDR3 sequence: CASSQARLAANTGELFF. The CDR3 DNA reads TGCGCCAGCAGCCAAGCCCGGCTAGCGGCGAACACCGGGGAGCTGTTTTTT.

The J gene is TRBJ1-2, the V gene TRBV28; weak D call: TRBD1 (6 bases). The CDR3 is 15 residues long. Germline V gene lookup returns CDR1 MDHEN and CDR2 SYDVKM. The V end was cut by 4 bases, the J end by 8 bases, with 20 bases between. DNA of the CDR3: TGTGCCAGCAGTTCACGCCTGGGGGGGGCGAGGGGCTACACCTTC. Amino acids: CASSSRLGGARGYTF.

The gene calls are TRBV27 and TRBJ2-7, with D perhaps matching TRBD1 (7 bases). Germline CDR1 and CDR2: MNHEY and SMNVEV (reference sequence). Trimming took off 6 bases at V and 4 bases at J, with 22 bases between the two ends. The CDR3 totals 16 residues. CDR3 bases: TGTGCCAGCAGGACGGAGGGGGCTCAGGCGACATACGAGCAGTACTTC. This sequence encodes CASRTEGAQATYEQYF.

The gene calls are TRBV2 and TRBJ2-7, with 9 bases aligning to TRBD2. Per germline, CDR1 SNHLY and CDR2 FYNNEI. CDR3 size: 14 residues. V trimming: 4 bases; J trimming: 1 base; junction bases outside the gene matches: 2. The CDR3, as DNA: TGTGCCAGCAGTGCCACTAGCGGGTCCTACGAGCAGTACTTC. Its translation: CASSATSGSYEQYF.

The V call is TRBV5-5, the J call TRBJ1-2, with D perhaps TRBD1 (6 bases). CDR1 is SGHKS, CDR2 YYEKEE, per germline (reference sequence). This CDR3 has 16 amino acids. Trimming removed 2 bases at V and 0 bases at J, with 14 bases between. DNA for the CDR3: TGTGCCAGCAGCTTATACAGGGACCTAGCTAACTATGGCTACACCTTC. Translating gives CASSLYRDLANYGYTF.

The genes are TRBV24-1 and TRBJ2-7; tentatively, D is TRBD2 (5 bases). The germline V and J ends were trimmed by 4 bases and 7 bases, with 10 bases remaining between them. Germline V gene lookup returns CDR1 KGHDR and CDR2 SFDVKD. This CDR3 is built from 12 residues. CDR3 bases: TGTGCCACCAGTGACCCGTCGGGGGAGCAGTACTTC. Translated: CATSDPSGEQYF.

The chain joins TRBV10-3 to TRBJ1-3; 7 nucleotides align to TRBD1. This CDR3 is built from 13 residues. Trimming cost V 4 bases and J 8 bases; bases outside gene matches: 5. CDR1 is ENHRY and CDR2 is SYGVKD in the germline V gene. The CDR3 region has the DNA TGTGCCATCAGTGGGGACAGTGGTTACACCATATATTTT. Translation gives CAISGDSGYTIYF.

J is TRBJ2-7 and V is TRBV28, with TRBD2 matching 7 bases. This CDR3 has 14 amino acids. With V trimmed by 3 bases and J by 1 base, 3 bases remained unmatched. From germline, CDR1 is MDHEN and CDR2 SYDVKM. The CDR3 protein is CASSLRGGSYEQYF. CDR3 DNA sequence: TGTGCCAGCAGTTTGAGGGGAGGGTCCTACGAGCAGTACTTC.

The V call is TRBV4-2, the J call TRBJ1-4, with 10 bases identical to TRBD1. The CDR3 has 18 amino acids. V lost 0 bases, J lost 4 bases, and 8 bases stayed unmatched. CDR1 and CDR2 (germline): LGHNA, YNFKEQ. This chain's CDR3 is CASSQEMGQGRVNEKLFF. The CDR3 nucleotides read TGTGCCAGCAGCCAAGAGATGGGACAGGGGCGAGTTAATGAAAAACTGTTTTTT.

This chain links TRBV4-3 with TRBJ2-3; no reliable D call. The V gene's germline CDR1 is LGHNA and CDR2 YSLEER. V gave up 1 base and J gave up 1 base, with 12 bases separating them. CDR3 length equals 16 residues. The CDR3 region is CASSQGPYRGTDTQYF. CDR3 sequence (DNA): TGCGCCAGCAGCCAAGGTCCATACCGGGGCACAGATACGCAGTATTTT.

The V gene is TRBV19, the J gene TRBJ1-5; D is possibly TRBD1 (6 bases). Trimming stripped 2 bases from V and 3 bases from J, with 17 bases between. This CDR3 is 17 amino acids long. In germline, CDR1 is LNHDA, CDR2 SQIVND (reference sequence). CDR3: CASSILGGGAVNQPQHF. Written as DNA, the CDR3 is TGTGCCAGTAGTATATTAGGTGGGGGCGCCGTCAATCAGCCCCAGCATTTT.

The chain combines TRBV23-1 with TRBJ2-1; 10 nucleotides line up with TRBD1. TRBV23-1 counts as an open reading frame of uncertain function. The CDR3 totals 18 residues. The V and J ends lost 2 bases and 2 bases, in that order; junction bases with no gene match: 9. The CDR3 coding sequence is TGCGCCAGCAGTCAAGTGACCGGGACAGGGGCGGCCTACAATGAGCAGTTCTTC. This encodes CASSQVTGTGAAYNEQFF.

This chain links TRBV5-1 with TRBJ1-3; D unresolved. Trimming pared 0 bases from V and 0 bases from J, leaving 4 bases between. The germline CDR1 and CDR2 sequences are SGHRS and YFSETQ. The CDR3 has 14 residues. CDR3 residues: CASSLGSSGNTIYF. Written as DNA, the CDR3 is TGCGCCAGCAGCTTGGGGAGCTCTGGAAACACCATATATTTT.

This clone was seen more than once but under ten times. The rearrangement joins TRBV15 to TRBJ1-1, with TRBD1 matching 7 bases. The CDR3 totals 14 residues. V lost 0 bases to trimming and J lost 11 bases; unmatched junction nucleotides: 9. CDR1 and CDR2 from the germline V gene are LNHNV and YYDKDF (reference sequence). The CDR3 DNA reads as TGTGCCACCAGCAGAGAGGCAGGGGGTATGGAGGCTTTCTTT. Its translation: CATSREAGGMEAFF.

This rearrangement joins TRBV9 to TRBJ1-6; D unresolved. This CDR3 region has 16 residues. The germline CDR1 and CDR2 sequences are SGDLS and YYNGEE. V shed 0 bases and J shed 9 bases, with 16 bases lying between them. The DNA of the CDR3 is TGTGCCAGCAGCGTAGATGGCCCCGGAGGCTTTTCACCCCTCCACTTT. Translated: CASSVDGPGGFSPLHF.

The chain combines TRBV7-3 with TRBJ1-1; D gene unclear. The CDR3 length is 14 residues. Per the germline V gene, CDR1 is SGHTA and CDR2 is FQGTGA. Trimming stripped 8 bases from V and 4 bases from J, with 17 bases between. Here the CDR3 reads CASSWGGSGTEAFF. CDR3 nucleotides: TGTGCCAGCTCCTGGGGTGGGAGCGGCACTGAAGCTTTCTTT.

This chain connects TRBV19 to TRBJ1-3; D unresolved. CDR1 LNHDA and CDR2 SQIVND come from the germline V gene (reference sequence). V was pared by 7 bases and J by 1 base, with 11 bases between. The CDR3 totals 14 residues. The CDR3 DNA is TGTGCCAGTATATCCGGAGGGTCTGGAAACACCATATATTTT. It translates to CASISGGSGNTIYF.